The 6 T cell receptor beta chains presented below share a single source sample, sequenced in a study of T cells in Graves' hyperthyroidism and ophthalmopathy. Using RNA transcripts as the source, TCR beta CDR3 regions were amplified. During a first-round RT-PCR of the TCR CDR3, the HTBI primer set was used. TCRdb re-analysed the multiplex PCR reads in MiXCR, keeping a single row per CDR3 protein. Counted here are 90,000 to 120,000 distinct CDR3 sequences, about a sixth occurring once; the ten biggest clones make up 42%. The sample was blood. The receptors derive from a woman aged 45-59 years with Graves' hyperthyroidism.

This clonotype was picked up many times. This chain joins TRBV7-2 and TRBJ2-5; TRBD1 is a possible D gene (6 bases). Trimming took 3 bases from V and 3 from J, leaving 26 bases between them. Germline-derived CDR1 and CDR2 are SGHTA and FQGNSA. The CDR3 has 19 amino acids. DNA of the CDR3: TGTGCCAGCAGCTTGGGATTTGGGACAATTAAGCAGGCGAAAGAGACCCAGTACTTC. Protein: CASSLGFGTIKQAKETQYF.

This clonotype showed up many times. The chain employs TRBV3-1 and TRBJ2-7; possibly TRBD2 for D (6 bases). Per germline, CDR1 LGHDT and CDR2 YNNKEL (reference sequence). The CDR3 covers 15 residues. V shed 1 base and J shed 4 bases, with 14 bases lying between them. CDR3 in amino acids: CASSQGRELLYEQYV. The CDR3 DNA reads TGTGCCAGCAGCCAAGGGAGGGAGTTATTGTACGAGCAGTACGTC.

The chain has TRBV11-1 and TRBJ2-1, with D maybe TRBD2 (5 bases). The V end was cut by 3 bases, the J end by 7 bases, with 10 bases between. CDR3 size: 13 residues. Germline V gene sequence: CDR1 SGHAT, CDR2 FQDESV (reference sequence). In DNA form, the CDR3 reads TGTGCCAGCAGCTTTACTAGAGGTAATGAGCAGTTCTTC. Translation gives CASSFTRGNEQFF.

There are many counts of this clonotype. The chain carries TRBV28 and TRBJ1-2, with 11 bases identical to TRBD1. Germline lookup yields CDR1 MDHEN and CDR2 SYDVKM. This CDR3 has 16 residues. V was clipped by 2 bases and J by 7 bases; unmatched bases: 9. CDR3 sequence reads: CASSLNQWTGGTGYTF. Here the CDR3 DNA reads TGTGCCAGCAGTTTAAACCAATGGACAGGGGGCACTGGCTACACCTTC.

The J gene is TRBJ2-1, the V gene TRBV15; TRBD2 agrees at 12 bases. V was clipped by 4 bases and J by 10 bases; unmatched bases: 8. Germline CDR1 LNHNV, CDR2 YYDKDF (reference sequence). The CDR3 runs to 15 residues. In nucleotides, the CDR3 is TGTGCCACCAGCACCGGGACTAGCGGGCGCGGAGAGCAGTTCTTC. As protein: CATSTGTSGRGEQFF.

This clonotype was observed at least ten times. The chain couples TRBV10-3 to TRBJ2-7, with 9 bases fitting TRBD2. V shed 10 bases and J 4 bases; nucleotides not matched to a gene: 8. The V gene's germline CDR1 is ENHRY and CDR2 SYGVKD. The CDR3 is 13 amino acids. CDR3 sequence reads: CATTTTSGYEQYF. The CDR3 DNA is TGTGCCACCACCACCACTAGCGGGTACGAGCAGTACTTC.